The rows below give T cell receptor beta chains drawn from one sample of a study of blood T cell repertoires in COVID-19. Some clones are missing from TCRdb's copy, which holds only in-frame ones; the method was immunoSEQ multiplex PCR. Of just over 95,000 clones in the sample, roughly 87% were seen once. The sample consisted of peripheral blood. All receptors derive from a man older than 75 with acute or convalescent COVID-19. Each CDR3 is given with its conserved first and last residue. A D gene is named only where the DNA matches it firmly. Some rows have no size entry. The others give once, few or many, or a class for an expanded clone.

J	V	D	size	DNA	CDR3
TRBJ2-5	TRBV7-7	-	-	TGTGCCAGCAGCTTAGCCAGGGTGGCGGAGACCCAGTACTTC	CASSLARVAETQYF
TRBJ1-5	TRBV20-1	-	-	TGCAGTGCTACAGGGAATCAGCCCCAGCATTTT	CSATGNQPQHF
TRBJ2-7	TRBV6-1	TRBD1	many	TGTGCCAGCAGTGAATCTTGGACAGGGGTGTACTTC	CASSESWTGVYF
TRBJ2-1	TRBV5-1	-	-	TGCGCCAGCAGCTTAATAAATGAGCAGTTCTTC	CASSLINEQFF
TRBJ2-2	TRBV24-1	TRBD1	-	TGTGCCACCAGTGACCCCGGACAGGGGGGGTACACCGGGGAGCTGTTTTTT	CATSDPGQGGYTGELFF
TRBJ1-5	TRBV6-5	-	-	TGTGCCAGCAGCAGCGACAGAACTAGCAATCAGCCCCAGCATTTT	CASSSDRTSNQPQHF
TRBJ2-2	TRBV5-1	-	medium-sized	TGCGCCAGCAGCTTGGCAGGGGACACCGGGGAGCTGTTTTTT	CASSLAGDTGELFF
TRBJ1-4	TRBV7-8	-	-	TGTGCCAGCAGCTTAGTTGCAGGGAGGGGCAGAACTAATGAAAAACTGTTTTTT	CASSLVAGRGRTNEKLFF
TRBJ1-2	TRBV6-6	-	-	TGTGCCAGCAGTTACGGGGCAGGCCCAGCTAACTATGGCTACACCTTC	CASSYGAGPANYGYTF
TRBJ1-2	TRBV6-4	-	-	TGTGCCAGCAGTGAGGACAGCCGCTATGGCTACACCTTC	CASSEDSRYGYTF
TRBJ1-5	TRBV6-5	-	-	TGTGCCAGCGCCGGAGTAGGGGGCAATCAGCCCCAGCATTTT	CASAGVGGNQPQHF
TRBJ2-1	TRBV4-3	-	-	TGCGCCAGCAGCCAAGATCTGACAGGAAGGGGCAATGAGCAGTTCTTC	CASSQDLTGRGNEQFF
TRBJ2-7	TRBV28	-	-	TGTGCCAGCAGTTTAGGCCGCTACGAGCAGTACTTC	CASSLGRYEQYF
TRBJ2-2	TRBV4-3	-	-	TGCGCCAGCAGCCAAGATAATGCCGGGGAGCTGTTTTTT	CASSQDNAGELFF
TRBJ1-2	TRBV29-1	TRBD1	-	TGCAGCGTCGCGACCGGGACAGGGGGCTATGGCTACACCTTC	CSVATGTGGYGYTF
TRBJ1-4	TRBV19	-	-	TGTGCCAGTAGTATAGTCAGTCCAACTAATGAAAAACTGTTTTTT	CASSIVSPTNEKLFF
TRBJ1-2	TRBV13	-	-	TGTGCCAGCAGCTTACACGGGGATGGCTACACCTTC	CASSLHGDGYTF
TRBJ2-1	TRBV7-8	-	-	TGTGCCAGCAGCTCTAGGTTCCCACTCAAAGCGGGCAATGAGCAGTTCTTC	CASSSRFPLKAGNEQFF
TRBJ1-2	TRBV7-2	-	-	TGTGCCAGCAGCTTAGCCCAGGGTTATGGCTACACCTTC	CASSLAQGYGYTF
TRBJ2-2	TRBV5-4	-	-	TGTGCCAGCAGCGACCCTGGGCCCGGGGAGCTGTTTTTT	CASSDPGPGELFF
TRBJ2-7	TRBV7-6	-	-	TGTGCCAGCAGCTCCCGGGACAAACCCTCCTACGAGCAGTACTTC	CASSSRDKPSYEQYF
TRBJ2-7	TRBV27	-	-	TGTGCCAGCAGTTTATCGTTGCGGGGAGTGTACGAGCAGTACTTC	CASSLSLRGVYEQYF
TRBJ2-5	TRBV16	-	-	TGTGCCAGCAGCCAATCGAGGCTGAGCCAAGAGACCCAGTACTTC	CASSQSRLSQETQYF
TRBJ2-5	TRBV4-1	TRBD1	-	TGCGCCAGCCTAGGAACAGGGGGAGAGACCCAGTACTTC	CASLGTGGETQYF
TRBJ2-3	TRBV7-2	-	-	TGTGCCAGCAGCTTATCTCAGAATGGGGCCGCTACGCAGTATTTT	CASSLSQNGAATQYF
TRBJ2-7	TRBV6-5	TRBD1	-	TGTGCCAGCAGTTACTCGTCTACAGGGGTCAATTACGAGCAGTACTTC	CASSYSSTGVNYEQYF
TRBJ1-3	TRBV4-3	-	-	TGCGCCAGCAGCCAAACAACCGGAAACACCATATATTTT	CASSQTTGNTIYF
TRBJ1-1	TRBV28	-	-	TGTGCCAGCAGTTCTTTTAGGAACACTGAAGCTTTCTTT	CASSSFRNTEAFF
TRBJ1-6	TRBV28	-	-	TGTGCCAGCAGTTCCGACGGGGGTAATCTAACACCCCTCCACTTT	CASSSDGGNLTPLHF
TRBJ2-7	TRBV28	-	-	TGTGCCAGCAGTTATAACAGCTATTACGAGCAGTACTTC	CASSYNSYYEQYF
TRBJ1-2	TRBV7-2	-	-	TGTGCCAGCAGCTTAGGGGCTTTTGGCTACACCTTC	CASSLGAFGYTF
TRBJ1-6	TRBV18	TRBD1	-	TGTGCCAGCTCAACTGGGACAGGGGGCAGAGATTCACCCCTCCACTTT	CASSTGTGGRDSPLHF
TRBJ2-1	TRBV5-1	TRBD1	-	TGCGCCAGCAGCTTTTCGGGACAGGGAGACAATGAGCAGTTCTTC	CASSFSGQGDNEQFF
TRBJ2-2	TRBV9	TRBD2	-	TGTGCCAGCAGCGTAGCAGTGGGGGGGACCGGGGAGCTGTTTTTT	CASSVAVGGTGELFF
TRBJ1-2	TRBV5-6	TRBD1	-	TGTGCCAGCAGCTTGCCGGGACAGTGGCTATATGGCTACACCTTC	CASSLPGQWLYGYTF
TRBJ1-1	TRBV6-6	-	-	TGTGCCAGCAGCCCTTATCAACAGGAGAACACTGAAGCTTTCTTT	CASSPYQQENTEAFF
TRBJ1-6	TRBV19	TRBD1	-	TGTGCCAGCGTTGCCCCGGGGACAGGGGCTTCACCCCTCCACTTT	CASVAPGTGASPLHF
TRBJ1-2	TRBV7-2	-	once	TGTGCCAGCAGCCCGGGGGACTATGGCTACACCTTC	CASSPGDYGYTF
TRBJ1-2	TRBV29-1	-	-	TGCAGCGTTGACAGGGGCTATGGCTACACCTTC	CSVDRGYGYTF
TRBJ2-7	TRBV15	TRBD2	-	TGTGCCACCAGCAGATCCCCAGGTCTAGCGGGGGGCCTAAGGCCCTTAGAGCAGTACTTC	CATSRSPGLAGGLRPLEQYF
TRBJ2-7	TRBV18	TRBD1	-	TGTGCCAGCTCACCCAAGGGACAGGGATCAAACGAGCAGTACTTC	CASSPKGQGSNEQYF
TRBJ1-2	TRBV7-2	-	few	TGTGCCAGCAGCTTAAACGTCGGGATCTATGGCTACACCTTC	CASSLNVGIYGYTF
TRBJ2-2	TRBV11-2	TRBD2	-	TGTGCCAGCAGCTTCGGGGGGGGTACCACCGGGGAGCTGTTTTTT	CASSFGGGTTGELFF
TRBJ2-7	TRBV9	TRBD1	-	TGTGCCAGCAGCGTGGGACAGGGGGCATACGAGCAGTACTTC	CASSVGQGAYEQYF
TRBJ1-4	TRBV7-2	-	-	TGTGCCAGCAGCTTAGGGCTTGGGCATGAAAAACTGTTTTTT	CASSLGLGHEKLFF
TRBJ2-7	TRBV6-2/TRBV6-3	TRBD1	-	TGTGCCAGCAGTTACCTGGGCAGGGGGCTTAACGAGCAGTACTTC	CASSYLGRGLNEQYF
TRBJ2-1	TRBV25-1	TRBD1	-	TGTGCCAGCAGGGGTGGACAGGCGGGCGACAATGAGCAGTTCTTC	CASRGGQAGDNEQFF
TRBJ1-5	TRBV4-3	-	-	TGCGCCAGCAGCCAAGTTGGAGGACAGCCCCAGCATTTT	CASSQVGGQPQHF
TRBJ1-2	TRBV19	TRBD1	-	TGTGCCAGTAGCCCCAGGACAGGCGGCTACACCTTC	CASSPRTGGYTF
TRBJ1-4	TRBV30	-	-	TGTGCCTGGAGTGCTAAGGGGGTAGAAAAACTGTTTTTT	CAWSAKGVEKLFF
TRBJ1-2	TRBV19	TRBD1	-	TGTGCCAGTTCGGACAGGGGACGCTATGGCTACACCTTC	CASSDRGRYGYTF
TRBJ2-1	TRBV10-2	-	-	TGCGCCAGCAGAACCGGGACAAACAACTACAATGAGCAGTTCTTC	CASRTGTNNYNEQFF
TRBJ2-7	TRBV23-1	TRBD1	-	TGCGCCAGCAGTCAATCGCTCCGGGACAGGTCCTACGAGCAGTACTTC	CASSQSLRDRSYEQYF
TRBJ2-7	TRBV18	-	-	TGTGCCAGCTCACCGGTGGGAGAATACGAGCAGTACTTC	CASSPVGEYEQYF
TRBJ2-2	TRBV12-3/TRBV12-4	-	-	TGTGCCAGCGGGACTAGACAGGGCGGGGAGCTGTTTTTT	CASGTRQGGELFF
TRBJ2-7	TRBV5-1	TRBD1	-	TGCGCCAGCAGCTACGGGGACAGGGGAGACGAGCAGTACTTC	CASSYGDRGDEQYF
TRBJ1-2	TRBV4-3	-	few	TGCGCCAGCAGCCAAGAGGCAGGCTTTTCCTATGGCTACACCTTC	CASSQEAGFSYGYTF
TRBJ1-1	TRBV29-1	-	-	TGCAGCGTTTTTGCAGGGATGAACACTGAAGCTTTCTTT	CSVFAGMNTEAFF
TRBJ2-7	TRBV2	TRBD1	-	TGTGCCAGCAGTGGGGGACAGTCCTACGAGCAGTACTTC	CASSGGQSYEQYF